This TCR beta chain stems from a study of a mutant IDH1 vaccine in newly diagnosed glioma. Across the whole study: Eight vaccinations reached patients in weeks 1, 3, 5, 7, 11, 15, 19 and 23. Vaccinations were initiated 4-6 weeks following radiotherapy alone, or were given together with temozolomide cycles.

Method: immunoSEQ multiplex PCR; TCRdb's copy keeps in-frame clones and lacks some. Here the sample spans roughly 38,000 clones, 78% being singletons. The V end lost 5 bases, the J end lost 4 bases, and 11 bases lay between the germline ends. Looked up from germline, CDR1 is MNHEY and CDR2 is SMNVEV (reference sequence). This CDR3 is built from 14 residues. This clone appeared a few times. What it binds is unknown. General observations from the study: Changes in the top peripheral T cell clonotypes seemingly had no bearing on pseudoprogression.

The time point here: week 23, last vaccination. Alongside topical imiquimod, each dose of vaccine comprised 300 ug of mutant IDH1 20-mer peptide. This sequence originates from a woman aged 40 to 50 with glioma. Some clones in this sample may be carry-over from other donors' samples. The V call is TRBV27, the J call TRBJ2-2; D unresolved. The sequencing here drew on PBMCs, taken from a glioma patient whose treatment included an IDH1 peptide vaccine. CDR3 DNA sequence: TGTGCCAGCAGTGCCCGACTCATCACCGGGGAGCTGTTTTTT. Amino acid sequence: CASSARLITGELFF.